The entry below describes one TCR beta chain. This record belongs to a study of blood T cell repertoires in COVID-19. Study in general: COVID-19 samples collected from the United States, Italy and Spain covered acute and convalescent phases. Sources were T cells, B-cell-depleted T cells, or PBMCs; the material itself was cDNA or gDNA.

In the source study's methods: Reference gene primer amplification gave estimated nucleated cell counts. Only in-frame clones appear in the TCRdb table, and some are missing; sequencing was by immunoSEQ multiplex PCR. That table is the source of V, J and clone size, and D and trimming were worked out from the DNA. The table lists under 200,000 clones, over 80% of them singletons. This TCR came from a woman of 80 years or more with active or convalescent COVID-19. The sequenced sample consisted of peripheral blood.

The CDR3 here is CSVVAGGGDTQYF. CDR3 coding DNA: TGCAGCGTTGTAGCGGGGGGGGGAGATACGCAGTATTTT. This sequence joins TRBV29-1 and TRBJ2-3; 11 bases align to TRBD2. The germline CDR1 and CDR2 sequences are SQVTM and ANQGSEA. The CDR3 loop spans 13 amino acids. The trim removed 4 bases at V and 5 bases at J, leaving 2 bases unmatched.